This T cell receptor (beta chain) emerged from a study of shared clonotypes between healthy human individuals. Study-wide background: With ages of 18 to 49, the donors were a couple of women and three men.

General study results and limits: Genetic and exposure-history diversity was limited by the few donors. Despite large depth, rarefaction showed incomplete sorted-subset sequencing.

Positively selected for CCR7, the CD45RO-negative cells used as naive CD8 cells excluded terminally differentiated effector memory CD45RA+ cells. The method was immunoSEQ multiplex PCR; TCRdb's version includes in-frame clones alone and lacks a portion of them. This repertoire shows 1.5 million to 2.5 million clones, just under 95% found once; its top ten account for more than 0.95%. To note about this clone: Its specificity is not known. This sample also contains other DNA sequences that code for the same CDR3.

The clonotype originates from a man aged 18 to 29 in good health. The sequenced sample consisted of naive CD8+ T cells sorted from blood.

CDR3 DNA: TGCGCCAGCAGCTTGGCAGGGGGCGCCTACAATGAGCAGTTCTTC. This translates into CASSLAGGAYNEQFF. The chain carries TRBV5-1 and TRBJ2-1; TRBD1 agrees at 8 bases. Per the germline V gene, CDR1 is SGHRS and CDR2 is YFSETQ. CDR3 length: 15 residues. With 0 bases clipped from V and 2 bases from J, the junction kept 1 base outside the gene matches.